The 7 T cell receptor beta chains in this list originate from one sample, sequenced in a study of cytomegalovirus exposure and HLA in healthy donors. The PCR had 60 Vbeta and 13 Jbeta primers. Method: immunoSEQ multiplex PCR; TCRdb's copy keeps in-frame clones and lacks some. The data hold about 56,000 clones, with roughly four fifths observed a single time. The source material was PBMCs. All receptors derive from a man between 40 and 49 years old in good health and CMV-seronegative.

The chain's CDR3 is CASSLVGRKDSTF. DNA of the CDR3: TGTGCCAGCAGCTTAGTGGGCAGAAAGGATAGCACCTTC. V and J are TRBV7-2 and TRBJ1-2; D is unclear. This CDR3 comprises 13 residues. Per the germline V gene, CDR1 is SGHTA and CDR2 is FQGNSA. V lost 1 base to trimming and J lost 13 bases, with 16 bases between them. The full variable domain, with the rest looked up from reference TRBV7-2 and TRBJ1-2, is GAGVSQSPSNKVTEKGKDVELRCDPISGHTALYWYRQSLGQGLEFLIYFQGNSAPDKSGLPSDRFSAERTGGSVSTLTIQRTQQEDSAVYLCASSLVGRKDSTFGSGTRLTVV.

The chain combines TRBV9 with TRBJ2-5, with no clear D. V shed 0 bases and J shed 4 bases, with 13 bases lying between them. CDR1 and CDR2 (germline): SGDLS, YYNGEE. This CDR3 contains 15 residues. DNA for the CDR3: TGTGCCAGCAGCGTAGCTGTAAGCTCCGGAGAGACCCAGTACTTC. Translation: CASSVAVSSGETQYF.

The genes are TRBV9 and TRBJ2-2; 12 bases agree with TRBD2. The CDR3 consists of 14 residues. The V gene end was trimmed by 4 bases and the J gene end by 6 bases; junction bases not matched to a gene: 1. Looked up from germline, CDR1 is SGDLS and CDR2 is YYNGEE. DNA of the CDR3: TGTGCCAGCAGCCGGACTAGCGGGGCCGGGGAGCTGTTTTTT. Translated, it gives CASSRTSGAGELFF.

V and J are TRBV6-1 and TRBJ1-1; the match to TRBD1 covers 10 bases. This CDR3 is 16 amino acids long. With 4 bases clipped from V and 2 bases from J, the junction kept 7 bases outside the gene matches. Germline V gene sequence: CDR1 MNHNS, CDR2 SASEGT. The CDR3 reads CASSGRQGARNTEAFF. In DNA form, the CDR3 reads TGTGCCAGCAGTGGTAGACAGGGGGCAAGAAACACTGAAGCTTTCTTT.

The chain has TRBV29-1 and TRBJ1-1; possibly TRBD1 for D (5 bases). Germline values: CDR1 SQVTM, CDR2 ANQGSEA. The CDR3 runs 16 residues. V gave up 1 base and J gave up 4 bases, with 19 bases separating them. In nucleotides, the CDR3 is TGCAGCGTTGAAGGGGGCGGGATTGGGGCTGGCACTGAAGCTTTCTTT. Its protein product is CSVEGGGIGAGTEAFF.

The chain uses TRBV7-9 and TRBJ2-5; possibly TRBD1 for D (5 bases). The CDR3 has 16 residues. Between the trimmed V and J ends, which lost 5 bases and 3 bases, there was a span of 19 bases. In germline, CDR1 is SEHNR, CDR2 FQNEAQ (reference sequence). CDR3 residues: CASSPRRVGREETQYF. In nucleotides, the CDR3 is TGTGCCAGCAGCCCGCGCCGAGTGGGCAGGGAAGAGACCCAGTACTTC. The full variable domain, in which reference TRBV7-9 and TRBJ2-5 provide the parts outside the CDR3, is DTGVSQNPRHKITKRGQNVTFRCDPISEHNRLYWYRQTLGQGPEFLTYFQNEAQLEKSRLLSDRFSAERPKGSFSTLEIQRTEQGDSAMYLCASSPRRVGREETQYFGPGTRLLVL.

This chain joins TRBV4-2 and TRBJ1-3, with TRBD1 as a possible D gene (6 bases). CDR1 is LGHNA, CDR2 YNFKEQ, per germline. The CDR3 runs to 15 residues. V was trimmed by 1 base and J by 3 bases, leaving 10 bases between them. CDR3 region: CASSQVSGVGNTIYF. The CDR3 nucleotides are TGTGCCAGCAGCCAAGTGTCAGGGGTTGGAAACACCATATATTTT.